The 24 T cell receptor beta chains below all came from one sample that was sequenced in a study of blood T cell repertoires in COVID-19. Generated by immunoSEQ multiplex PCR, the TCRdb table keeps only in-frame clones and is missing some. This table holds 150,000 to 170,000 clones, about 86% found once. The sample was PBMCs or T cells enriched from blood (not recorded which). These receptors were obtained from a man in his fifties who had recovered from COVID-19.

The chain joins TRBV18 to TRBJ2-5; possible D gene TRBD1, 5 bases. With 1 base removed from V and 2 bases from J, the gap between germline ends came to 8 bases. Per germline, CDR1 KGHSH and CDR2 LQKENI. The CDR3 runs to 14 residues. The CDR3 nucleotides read TGTGCCAGCTCACCACGCAGACAGCAAGAGACCCAGTACTTC. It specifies CASSPRRQQETQYF.

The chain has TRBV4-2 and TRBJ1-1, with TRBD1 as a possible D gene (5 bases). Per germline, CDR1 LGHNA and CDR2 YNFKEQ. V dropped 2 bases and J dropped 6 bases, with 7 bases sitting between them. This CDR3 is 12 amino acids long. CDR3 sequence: CASSQWGAEAFF. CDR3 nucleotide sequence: TGTGCCAGCAGCCAATGGGGCGCTGAAGCTTTCTTT.

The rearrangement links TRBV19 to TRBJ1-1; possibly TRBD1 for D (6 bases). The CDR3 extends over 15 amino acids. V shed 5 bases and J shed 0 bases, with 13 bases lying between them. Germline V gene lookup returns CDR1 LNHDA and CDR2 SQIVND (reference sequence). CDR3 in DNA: TGTGCCAGTAGTGGCCAGGGGACTATGAACACTGAAGCTTTCTTT. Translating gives CASSGQGTMNTEAFF.

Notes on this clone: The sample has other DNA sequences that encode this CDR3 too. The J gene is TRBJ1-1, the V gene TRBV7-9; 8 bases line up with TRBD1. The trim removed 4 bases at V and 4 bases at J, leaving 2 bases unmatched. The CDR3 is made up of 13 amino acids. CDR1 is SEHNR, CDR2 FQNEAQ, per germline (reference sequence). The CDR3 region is CASSYRGGTEAFF. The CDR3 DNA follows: TGTGCCAGCAGCTACAGGGGGGGCACTGAAGCTTTCTTT.

The DNA for the CDR3 is TGTGCCAGCAGTTGGGACTCTCGGGAGACCCAGTACTTC. Translated: CASSWDSRETQYF. The chain uses TRBV28 and TRBJ2-5; D might be TRBD2 (6 bases). The CDR3 has 13 amino acids. The V end lost 4 bases, the J end lost 5 bases, and 11 bases lay between the germline ends. Germline CDR1 MDHEN, CDR2 SYDVKM.

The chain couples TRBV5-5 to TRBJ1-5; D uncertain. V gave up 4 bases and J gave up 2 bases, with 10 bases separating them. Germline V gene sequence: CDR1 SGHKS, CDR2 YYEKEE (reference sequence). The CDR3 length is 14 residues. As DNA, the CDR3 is TGTGCCAGCAGCGCACTCCCGGGCAATCAGCCCCAGCATTTT. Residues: CASSALPGNQPQHF.

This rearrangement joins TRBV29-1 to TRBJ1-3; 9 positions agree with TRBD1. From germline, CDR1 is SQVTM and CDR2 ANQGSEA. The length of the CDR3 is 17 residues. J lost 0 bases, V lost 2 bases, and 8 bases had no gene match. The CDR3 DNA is TGCAGCGTTGAAAAACCCCGGGACAGGGTCTCTGGAAACACCATATATTTT. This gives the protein CSVEKPRDRVSGNTIYF.

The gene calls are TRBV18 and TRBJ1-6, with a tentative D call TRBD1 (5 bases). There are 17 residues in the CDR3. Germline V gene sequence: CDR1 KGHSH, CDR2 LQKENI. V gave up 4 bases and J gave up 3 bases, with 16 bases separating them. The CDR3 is CASSRSGGGFYNSPLHF. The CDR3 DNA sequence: TGTGCCAGCTCACGCTCCGGCGGGGGTTTCTATAATTCACCCCTCCACTTT.

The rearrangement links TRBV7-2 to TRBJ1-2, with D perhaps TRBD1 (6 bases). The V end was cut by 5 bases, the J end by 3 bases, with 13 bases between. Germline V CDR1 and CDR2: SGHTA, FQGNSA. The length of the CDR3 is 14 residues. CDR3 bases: TGTGCCAGCAGCCAGAGGGGGGGGCACTATGGCTACACCTTC. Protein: CASSQRGGHYGYTF.

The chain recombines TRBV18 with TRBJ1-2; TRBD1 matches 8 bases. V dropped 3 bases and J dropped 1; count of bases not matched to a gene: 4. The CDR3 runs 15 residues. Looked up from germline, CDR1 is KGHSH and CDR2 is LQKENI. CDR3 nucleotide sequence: TGTGCCAGCTCACCTAGAGGACAGGGTAACTATGGCTACACCTTC. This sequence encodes CASSPRGQGNYGYTF.

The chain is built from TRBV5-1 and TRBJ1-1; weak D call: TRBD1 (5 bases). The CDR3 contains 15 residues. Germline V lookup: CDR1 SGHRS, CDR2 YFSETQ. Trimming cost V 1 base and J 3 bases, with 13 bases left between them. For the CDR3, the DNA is TGCGCCAGCAGCTTGTTCGCGGGGGACGACACTGAAGCTTTCTTT. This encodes CASSLFAGDDTEAFF.

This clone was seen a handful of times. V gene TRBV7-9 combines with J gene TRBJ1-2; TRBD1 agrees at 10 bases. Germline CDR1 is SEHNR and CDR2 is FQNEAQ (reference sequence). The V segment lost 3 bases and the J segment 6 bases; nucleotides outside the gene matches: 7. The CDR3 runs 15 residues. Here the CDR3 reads CASSFSSGTGDGYTF. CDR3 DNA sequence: TGTGCCAGCAGCTTTTCATCCGGGACAGGGGATGGCTACACCTTC.

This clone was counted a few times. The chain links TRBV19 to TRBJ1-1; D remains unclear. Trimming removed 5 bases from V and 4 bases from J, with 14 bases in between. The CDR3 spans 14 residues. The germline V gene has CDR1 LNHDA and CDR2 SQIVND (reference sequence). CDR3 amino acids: CASSFQWRGTEAFF. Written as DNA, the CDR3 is TGTGCCAGTAGTTTCCAGTGGCGGGGCACTGAAGCTTTCTTT.

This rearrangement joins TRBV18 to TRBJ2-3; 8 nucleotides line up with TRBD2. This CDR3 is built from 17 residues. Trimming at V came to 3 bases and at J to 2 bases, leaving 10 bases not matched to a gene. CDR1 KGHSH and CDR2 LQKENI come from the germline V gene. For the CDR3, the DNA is TGTGCCAGCTCACCCTGGGCGGGGGGCAGGCTCACAGATACGCAGTATTTT. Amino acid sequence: CASSPWAGGRLTDTQYF.

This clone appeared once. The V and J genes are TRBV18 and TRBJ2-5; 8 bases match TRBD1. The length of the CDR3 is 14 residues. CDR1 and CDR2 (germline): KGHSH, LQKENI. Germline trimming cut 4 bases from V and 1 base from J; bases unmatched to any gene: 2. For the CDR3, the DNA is TGTGCCAGCTCACGAGGACAGGGCCAAGAGACCCAGTACTTC. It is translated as CASSRGQGQETQYF.

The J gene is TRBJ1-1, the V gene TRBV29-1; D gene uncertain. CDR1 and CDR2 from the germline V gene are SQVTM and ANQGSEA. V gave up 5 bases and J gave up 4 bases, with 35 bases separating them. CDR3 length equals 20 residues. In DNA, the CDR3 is TGCAGCGTTCCAAGCGAGGGCCCCATACAGACCAAGGGTCTGTCCACTGAAGCTTTCTTT. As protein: CSVPSEGPIQTKGLSTEAFF.

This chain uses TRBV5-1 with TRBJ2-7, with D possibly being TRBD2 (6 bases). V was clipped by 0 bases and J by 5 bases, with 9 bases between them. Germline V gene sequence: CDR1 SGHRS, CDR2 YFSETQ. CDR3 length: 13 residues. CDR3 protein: CASSLVGGHEQYF. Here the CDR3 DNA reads TGCGCCAGCAGCTTGGTCGGGGGTCACGAGCAGTACTTC.

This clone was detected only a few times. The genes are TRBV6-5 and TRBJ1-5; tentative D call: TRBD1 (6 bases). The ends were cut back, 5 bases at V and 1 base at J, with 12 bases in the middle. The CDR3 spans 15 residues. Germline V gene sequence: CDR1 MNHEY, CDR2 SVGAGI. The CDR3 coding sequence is TGTGCCAGCAGTACTTTACAGGGCAGCAATCAGCCCCAGCATTTT. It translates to CASSTLQGSNQPQHF.

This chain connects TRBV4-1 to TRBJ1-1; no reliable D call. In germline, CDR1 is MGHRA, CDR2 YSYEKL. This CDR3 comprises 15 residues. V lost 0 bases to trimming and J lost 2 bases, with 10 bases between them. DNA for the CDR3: TGCGCCAGCAGCCAAGACGTTATTAGAAACACTGAAGCTTTCTTT. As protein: CASSQDVIRNTEAFF.

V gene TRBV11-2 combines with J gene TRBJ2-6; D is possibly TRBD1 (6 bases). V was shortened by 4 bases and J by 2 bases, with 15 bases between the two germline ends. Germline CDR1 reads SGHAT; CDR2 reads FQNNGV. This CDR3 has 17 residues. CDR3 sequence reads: CASSWRTGITGANVLTF. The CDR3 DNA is TGTGCCAGCAGCTGGCGCACAGGGATCACTGGGGCCAACGTCCTGACTTTC. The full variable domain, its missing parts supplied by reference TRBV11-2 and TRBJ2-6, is EAGVAQSPRYKIIEKRQSVAFWCNPISGHATLYWYQQILGQGPKLLIQFQNNGVVDDSQLPKDRFSAERLKGVDSTLKIQPAKLEDSAVYLCASSWRTGITGANVLTFGAGSRLTVL.

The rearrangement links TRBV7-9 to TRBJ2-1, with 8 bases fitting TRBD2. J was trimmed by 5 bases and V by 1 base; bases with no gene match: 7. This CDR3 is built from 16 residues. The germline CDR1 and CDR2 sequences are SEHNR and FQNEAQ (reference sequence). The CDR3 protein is CASSLDGAGGHNEQFF. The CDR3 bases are TGTGCCAGCAGCTTAGACGGGGCGGGGGGCCACAATGAGCAGTTCTTC.

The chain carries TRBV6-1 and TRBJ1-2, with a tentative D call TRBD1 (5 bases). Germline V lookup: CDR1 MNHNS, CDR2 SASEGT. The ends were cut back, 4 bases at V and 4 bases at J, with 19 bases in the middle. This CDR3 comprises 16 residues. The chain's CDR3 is CASSGGRGGASYGYTF. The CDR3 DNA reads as TGTGCCAGCAGTGGGGGGAGGGGTGGGGCGAGCTATGGCTACACCTTC.

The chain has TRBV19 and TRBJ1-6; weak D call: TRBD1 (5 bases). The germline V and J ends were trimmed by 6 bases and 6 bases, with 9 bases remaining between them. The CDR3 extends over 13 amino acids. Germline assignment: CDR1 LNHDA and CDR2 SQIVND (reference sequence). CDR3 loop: CASSLGGNSPLHF. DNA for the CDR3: TGTGCCAGTAGCCTCGGGGGTAATTCACCCCTCCACTTT.

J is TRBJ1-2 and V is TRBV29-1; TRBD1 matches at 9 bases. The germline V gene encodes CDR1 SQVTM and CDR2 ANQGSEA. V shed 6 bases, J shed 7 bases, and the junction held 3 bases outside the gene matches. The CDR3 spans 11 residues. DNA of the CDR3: TGCAGCGTGGGACAGGGTACTGGCTACACCTTC. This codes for CSVGQGTGYTF.